What follows are 18 T cell receptor beta chains derived from one specimen sequenced in a study of T cell repertoires in cytomegalovirus infection. No antigen has been identified for these receptors. TCRdb reanalysed the reads using MiXCR and keeps one entry per CDR3 protein. The table lists approximately 120,000 distinct CDR3 sequences, 29% of them singletons. This material consisted of CD8+ T cells from cultured PBMCs, taken from culture after CMV antigen stimulation. Source of these receptors: a human donor in good health (CMV status not recorded). Some clones in this sample may be carry-over from other donors' samples.

This sequence joins TRBV19 and TRBJ2-7, with 11 bases identical to TRBD1. This CDR3 region has 14 residues. Germline trimming cut 4 bases from V and 3 bases from J; bases unmatched to any gene: 2. The germline V gene has CDR1 LNHDA and CDR2 SQIVND (reference sequence). As DNA, the CDR3 is TGTGCCAGTAGTACGGGGACAGGGGGCTACGAGCAGTACTTC. Translation gives CASSTGTGGYEQYF.

The genes are TRBV29-1 and TRBJ2-7; no clear D gene. The CDR3 contains 13 residues. Trimming took 2 bases from V and 0 from J, leaving 8 bases between them. The germline V gene has CDR1 SQVTM and CDR2 ANQGSEA. The DNA of the CDR3 is TGCAGCGTTGAATCTGGATCCTCCTACGAGCAGTACTTC. Residues: CSVESGSSYEQYF.

The chain joins TRBV6-6 to TRBJ2-7; no definite D call. There are 13 residues in the CDR3. V shed 4 bases and J shed 5 bases, with 12 bases lying between them. From germline, CDR1 is MNHNY and CDR2 SVGAGI (reference sequence). The CDR3 DNA sequence: TGTGCCAGCAGTTCCCTTCTTCTGGACGAGCAGTACTTC. Its translation: CASSSLLLDEQYF.

This clonotype was seen more than once but under ten times. The gene calls are TRBV2 and TRBJ1-2; no clear D. V dropped 2 bases and J dropped 2 bases, with 6 bases sitting between them. There are 13 residues in the CDR3. Germline-derived CDR1 and CDR2 are SNHLY and FYNNEI. The CDR3 sequence: CASSEPGNYGYTF. The CDR3 DNA reads TGTGCCAGCAGTGAACCGGGAAACTATGGCTACACCTTC.

This clonotype was counted only a few times. In nucleotides, the CDR3 is TGTGCCAGCAGTCCTAGCGGGGAAGGCACAGATACGCAGTATTTT. As protein: CASSPSGEGTDTQYF. The chain links TRBV27 to TRBJ2-3; 9 bases agree with TRBD2. CDR1 is MNHEY, CDR2 SMNVEV, per germline (reference sequence). The CDR3 consists of 15 residues. V was pared by 5 bases and J by 1 base, with 4 bases of the junction left unmatched.

In this sample, this clonotype turned up a few times. The rearrangement uses TRBV4-1 and TRBJ2-1; maybe TRBD2 (5 bases). The germline gives CDR1 MGHRA, CDR2 YSYEKL. Trimming stripped 3 bases from V and 8 bases from J, with 11 bases between. This CDR3 is built from 13 residues. The CDR3 DNA follows: TGCGCCAGCAGCCAGCTAGCCGGCTATGAGCAGTTCTTC. Its protein product is CASSQLAGYEQFF.

J is TRBJ2-5 and V is TRBV19, with D possibly being TRBD1 (6 bases). Looked up from germline, CDR1 is LNHDA and CDR2 is SQIVND (reference sequence). V shed 7 bases and J shed 1 base, with 19 bases lying between them. The CDR3 is 16 residues long. CDR3 residues: CASKPKIWTAQETQYF. CDR3 in DNA: TGTGCCAGTAAACCGAAGATATGGACAGCCCAAGAGACCCAGTACTTC.

The chain joins TRBV6-2 or TRBV6-3 to TRBJ2-3, with D possibly being TRBD2 (5 bases). This CDR3 has 16 residues. V shed 4 bases and J shed 4 bases, with 18 bases lying between them. Per the germline V gene, CDR1 is MNHEY and CDR2 is SVGEGT. CDR3 sequence (DNA): TGTGCCAGCAGTTCCGGACGGACTCTTGGGGCAGATACGCAGTATTTT. It codes for CASSSGRTLGADTQYF.

A remark on this clonotype: This may be a read error, as it is one base from a much larger clone. V gene TRBV7-2 combines with J gene TRBJ2-7; 7 nucleotides match TRBD1. This CDR3 is 15 amino acids long. Germline lookup yields CDR1 SGHTA and CDR2 FQGNSA. The CDR3 bases are TGTTCCAGCAGCTTCTCCGGGACAGTCGCCTACGAGCAGTACTTC. It codes for CSSSFSGTVAYEQYF.

CDR3 coding DNA: TGTGCCAGCAGTTTATCCAGGGGTAATGAAAAACTGTTTTTT. Amino acids: CASSLSRGNEKLFF. The V and J genes are TRBV28 and TRBJ1-4; maybe TRBD1 (6 bases). CDR1 MDHEN and CDR2 SYDVKM come from the germline V gene. The CDR3 has 14 amino acids. V was shortened by 1 base and J by 4 bases, with 7 bases between the two germline ends. The variable domain in full, with the rest retrieved from reference TRBV28 and TRBJ1-4, is DVKVTQSSRYLVKRTGEKVFLECVQDMDHENMFWYRQDPGLGLRLIYFSYDVKMKEKGDIPEGYSVSREKKERFSLILESASTNQTSMYLCASSLSRGNEKLFFGSGTQLSVL.

In this sample, this clonotype turned up a few times. The chain is built from TRBV7-9 and TRBJ1-4, with D unresolved. The CDR3 is made up of 14 amino acids. Germline V gene sequence: CDR1 SEHNR, CDR2 FQNEAQ (reference sequence). V lost 4 bases and J lost 8, with 14 bases in between. CDR3 amino acids: CASSSENAFEKLFF. CDR3 coding DNA: TGTGCCAGCAGCTCCGAGAACGCCTTCGAAAAACTGTTTTTT.

The V gene is TRBV6-6, the J gene TRBJ1-6, with 7 bases lining up with TRBD1. V trimming: 5 bases; J trimming: 4 bases; junction bases outside the gene matches: 5. Germline lookup yields CDR1 MNHNY and CDR2 SVGAGI (reference sequence). CDR3 length: 15 residues. In DNA, the CDR3 is TGTGCCAGCAGTGGGGACAGCACATATAATTCACCCCTCCACTTT. Its protein is CASSGDSTYNSPLHF.

The chain is built from TRBV29-1 and TRBJ2-1; 10 positions match TRBD1. The germline V gene has CDR1 SQVTM and CDR2 ANQGSEA. V shed 3 bases, J shed 7 bases, and the junction held 12 bases outside the gene matches. This CDR3 has 16 amino acids. CDR3 nucleotide sequence: TGCAGCGTTGAGTCGTTTGGGACAGGGGAATTAAATGAGCAGTTCTTC. Residues: CSVESFGTGELNEQFF.

The V and J genes are TRBV27 and TRBJ2-3, with D possibly matching TRBD2 (6 bases). Per germline, CDR1 MNHEY and CDR2 SMNVEV (reference sequence). The CDR3 is 17 amino acids. The V end lost 3 bases, the J end lost 2 bases, and 18 bases lay between the germline ends. The CDR3 bases are TGTGCCAGCAGTTTTGGTTCTTTACGGGACTCCACAGATACGCAGTATTTT. Translated, it gives CASSFGSLRDSTDTQYF.

The gene calls are TRBV7-4 and TRBJ1-5; a weak D match, TRBD1 (6 bases). The CDR3 consists of 15 residues. Germline V gene data show CDR1 as SGHVT and CDR2 as SQSDAQ. The V and J ends lost 5 bases and 7 bases respectively, with 18 bases between them. The CDR3 is CASSPEGGSGQPQHF. DNA of the CDR3: TGTGCCAGCAGCCCCGAGGGGGGTTCAGGACAGCCCCAGCATTTT.

The CDR3 reads CASSVSAGGSRTGELFF. The DNA of the CDR3 is TGTGCCAGCAGCGTAAGCGCGGGTGGTAGTAGGACCGGGGAGCTGTTTTTT. The chain recombines TRBV9 with TRBJ2-2, with D tentatively TRBD2 (5 bases). There are 17 residues in the CDR3. Germline CDR1 SGDLS, CDR2 YYNGEE. The ends were cut back, 1 base at V and 5 bases at J, with 18 bases in the middle.

This clonotype was counted only a few times. The chain has TRBV27 and TRBJ1-3; D not resolved. CDR3 size: 14 residues. Trimming shortened V by 0 bases and J by 2 bases, and 5 bases separated the two germline ends. Germline loops: CDR1 MNHEY, CDR2 SMNVEV (reference sequence). As DNA, the CDR3 is TGTGCCAGCAGTTTATCTAGGGCTGGAAACACCATATATTTT. This codes for CASSLSRAGNTIYF.

This clonotype was observed a few times. The chain recombines TRBV27 with TRBJ2-2; 10 bases match TRBD2. This CDR3 comprises 14 residues. Germline CDR1 reads MNHEY; CDR2 reads SMNVEV (reference sequence). V lost 5 bases and J lost 6; bases outside the gene matches: 3. CDR3 in DNA: TGTGCCAGCAGTATAGGGACTAGCGCCGGGGAGCTGTTTTTT. As protein: CASSIGTSAGELFF.